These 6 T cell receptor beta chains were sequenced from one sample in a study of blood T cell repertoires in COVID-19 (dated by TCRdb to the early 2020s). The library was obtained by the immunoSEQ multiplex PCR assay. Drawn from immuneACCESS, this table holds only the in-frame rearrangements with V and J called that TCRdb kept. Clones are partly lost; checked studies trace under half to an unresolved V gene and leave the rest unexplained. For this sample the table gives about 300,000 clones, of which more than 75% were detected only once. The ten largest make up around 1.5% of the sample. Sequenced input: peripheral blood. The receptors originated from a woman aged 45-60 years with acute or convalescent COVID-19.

As DNA, the CDR3 is TGTGCCAGCAGTTTCGCGGACACTGAAGCTTTCTTT. It codes for CASSFADTEAFF. V is TRBV12-3 or TRBV12-4 and J is TRBJ1-1; the D is unclear. The CDR3 runs 12 residues. V was shortened by 3 bases and J by 3 bases, with 5 bases between the two germline ends.

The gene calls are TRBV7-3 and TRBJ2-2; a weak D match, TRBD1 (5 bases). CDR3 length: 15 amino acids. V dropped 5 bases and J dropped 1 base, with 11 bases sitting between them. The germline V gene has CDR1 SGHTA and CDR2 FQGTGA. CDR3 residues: CASSPPTGNTGELFF. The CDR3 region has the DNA TGTGCCAGCAGCCCGCCCACAGGGAACACCGGGGAGCTGTTTTTT.

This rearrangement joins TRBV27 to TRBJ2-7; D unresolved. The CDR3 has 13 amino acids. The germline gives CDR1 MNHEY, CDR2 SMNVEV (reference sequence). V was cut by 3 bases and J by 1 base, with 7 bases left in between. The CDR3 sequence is CASSLSRSYEQYF. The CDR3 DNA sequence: TGTGCCAGCAGTTTGTCCCGGTCCTACGAGCAGTACTTC.

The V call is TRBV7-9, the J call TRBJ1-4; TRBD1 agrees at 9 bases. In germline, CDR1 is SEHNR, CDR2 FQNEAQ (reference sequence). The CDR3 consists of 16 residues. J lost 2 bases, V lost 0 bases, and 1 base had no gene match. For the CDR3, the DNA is TGTGCCAGCAGCTTAGCGACAGGGGGGACTAATGAAAAACTGTTTTTT. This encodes CASSLATGGTNEKLFF.

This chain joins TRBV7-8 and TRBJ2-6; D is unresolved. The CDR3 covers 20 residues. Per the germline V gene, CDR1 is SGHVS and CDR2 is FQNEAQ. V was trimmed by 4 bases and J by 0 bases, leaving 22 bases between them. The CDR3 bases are TGTGCCAGCAGCTCGATGCCAGGCCCCTCGCTCTCCTCTGGGGCCAACGTCCTGACTTTC. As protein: CASSSMPGPSLSSGANVLTF.

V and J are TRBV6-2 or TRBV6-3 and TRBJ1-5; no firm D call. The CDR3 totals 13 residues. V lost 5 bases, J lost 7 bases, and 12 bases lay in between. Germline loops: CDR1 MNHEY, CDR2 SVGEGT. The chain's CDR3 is CASSRPGSQPQHF. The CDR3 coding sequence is TGTGCCAGCAGTAGGCCCGGGAGCCAGCCCCAGCATTTT.